This TCR beta chain was sequenced in a study of monozygotic twins with inflammatory bowel disease. General study results and limits: The inverse Simpson measure of TCRbeta diversity was lower in IBD patients than in healthy co-twins. Results did not support any single strong IBD-associated signal or clonotype.

This CDR3 region has 13 residues. The germline V gene has CDR1 SGHRS and CDR2 YFSETQ. From its re-call of the 5' RACE reads, TCRdb lists each CDR3 protein once, without DNA. The listing records about 85,000 distinct CDR3 sequences. Details on this clonotype: Its antigen is unknown.

The origin of this receptor is a human donor with ulcerative colitis or Crohn's disease, or a healthy co-twin of an affected twin (not recorded which). The chain links TRBV5-1 to TRBJ1-2; TCRdb lists TRBD1, though no DNA is available to test this call. Sequenced: blood. The CDR3 sequence is CASSFGQGGGYTF.